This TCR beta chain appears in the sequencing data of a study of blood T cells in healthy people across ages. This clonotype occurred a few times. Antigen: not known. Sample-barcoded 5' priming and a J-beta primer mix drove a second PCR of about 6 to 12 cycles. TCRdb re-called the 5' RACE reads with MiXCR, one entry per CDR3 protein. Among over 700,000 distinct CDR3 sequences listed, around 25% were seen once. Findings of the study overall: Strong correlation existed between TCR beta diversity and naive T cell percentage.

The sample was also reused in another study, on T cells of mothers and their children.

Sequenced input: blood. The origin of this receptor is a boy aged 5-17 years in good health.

The CDR3 loop reads CASSLGQGGPDYGYTF. DNA for the CDR3: TGTGCCAGCAGTCTCGGACAGGGTGGACCTGACTATGGCTACACCTTC. V and J are TRBV7-9 and TRBJ1-2; TRBD1 matches 8 bases. The length of the CDR3 is 16 residues. With 6 bases clipped from V and 3 bases from J, the junction kept 12 bases outside the gene matches. CDR1 is SEHNR and CDR2 is FQNEAQ in the germline V gene (reference sequence).